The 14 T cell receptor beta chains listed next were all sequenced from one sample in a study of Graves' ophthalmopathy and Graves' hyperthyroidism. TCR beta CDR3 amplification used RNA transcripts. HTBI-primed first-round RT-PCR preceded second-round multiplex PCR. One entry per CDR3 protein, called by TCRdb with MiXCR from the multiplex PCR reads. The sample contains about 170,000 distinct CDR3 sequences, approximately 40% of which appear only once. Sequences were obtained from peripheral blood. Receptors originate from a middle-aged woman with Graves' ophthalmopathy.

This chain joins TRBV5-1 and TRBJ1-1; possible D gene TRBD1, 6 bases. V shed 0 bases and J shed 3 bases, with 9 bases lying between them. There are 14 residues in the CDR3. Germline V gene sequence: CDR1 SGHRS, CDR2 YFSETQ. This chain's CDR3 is CASSLDSGDTEAFF. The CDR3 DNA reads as TGCGCCAGCAGCTTGGATTCAGGGGACACTGAAGCTTTCTTT. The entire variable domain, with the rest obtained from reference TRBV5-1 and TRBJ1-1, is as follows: KAGVTQTPRYLIKTRGQQVTLSCSPISGHRSVSWYQQTPGQGLQFLFEYFSETQRNKGNFPGRFSGRQFSNSRSEMNVSTLELGDSALYLCASSLDSGDTEAFFGQGTRLTVV.

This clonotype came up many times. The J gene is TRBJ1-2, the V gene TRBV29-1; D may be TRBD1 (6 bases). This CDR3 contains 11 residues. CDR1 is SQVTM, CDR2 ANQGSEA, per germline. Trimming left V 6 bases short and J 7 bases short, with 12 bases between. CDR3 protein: CSVRTVPGYTF. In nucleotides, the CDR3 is TGCAGCGTCCGGACAGTTCCTGGCTACACCTTC.

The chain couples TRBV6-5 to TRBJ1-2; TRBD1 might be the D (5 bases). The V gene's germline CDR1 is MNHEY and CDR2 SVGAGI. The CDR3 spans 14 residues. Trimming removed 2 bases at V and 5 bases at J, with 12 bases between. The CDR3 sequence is CASSYLGTEYGYTF. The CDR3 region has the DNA TGTGCCAGCAGTTACCTCGGGACGGAATATGGCTACACCTTC.

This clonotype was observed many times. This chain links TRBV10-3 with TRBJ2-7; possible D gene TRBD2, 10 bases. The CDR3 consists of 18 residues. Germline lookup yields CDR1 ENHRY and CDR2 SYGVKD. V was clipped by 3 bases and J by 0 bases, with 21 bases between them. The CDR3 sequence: CAISDQQGASGSSYEQYF. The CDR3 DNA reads TGTGCCATCAGTGACCAACAGGGGGCTAGCGGGAGCTCCTACGAGCAGTACTTC.

The CDR3 region has the DNA TGTGCCAGCAGGTTAGGGGCCGGAAATAATTCACCCCTCCACTTT. This codes for CASRLGAGNNSPLHF. V and J are TRBV6-4 and TRBJ1-6; TRBD1 is a possible D gene (5 bases). Trimming took off 6 bases at V and 5 bases at J, with 14 bases between the two ends. This CDR3 spans 15 amino acids. Germline V gives CDR1 MRHNA, CDR2 SNTAGT.

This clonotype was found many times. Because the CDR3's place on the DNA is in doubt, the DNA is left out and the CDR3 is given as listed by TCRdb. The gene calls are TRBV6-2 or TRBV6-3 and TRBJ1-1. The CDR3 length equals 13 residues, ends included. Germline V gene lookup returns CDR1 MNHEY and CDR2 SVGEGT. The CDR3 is CASSSSGFGEAFF.

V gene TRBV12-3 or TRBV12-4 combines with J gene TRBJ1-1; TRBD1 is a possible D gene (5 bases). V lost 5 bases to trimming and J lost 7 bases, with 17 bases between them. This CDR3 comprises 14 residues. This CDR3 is CASSPGAGKSEAFF. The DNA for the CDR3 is TGTGCCAGCAGTCCCGGGGCAGGCAAGAGTGAAGCTTTCTTT.

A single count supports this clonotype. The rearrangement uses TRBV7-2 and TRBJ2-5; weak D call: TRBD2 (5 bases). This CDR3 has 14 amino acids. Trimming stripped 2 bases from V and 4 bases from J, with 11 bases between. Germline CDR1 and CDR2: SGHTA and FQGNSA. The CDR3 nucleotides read TGTGCCAGCAGCTTACCACTAGTTTTAGAGACCCAGTACTTC. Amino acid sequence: CASSLPLVLETQYF.

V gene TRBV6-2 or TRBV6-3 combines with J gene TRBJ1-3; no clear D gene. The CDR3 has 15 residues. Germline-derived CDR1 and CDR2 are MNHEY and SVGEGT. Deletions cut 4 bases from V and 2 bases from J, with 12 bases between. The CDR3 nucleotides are TGTGCCAGCAGTTCCTCGGACGGTGCTGGAAACACCATATATTTT. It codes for CASSSSDGAGNTIYF.

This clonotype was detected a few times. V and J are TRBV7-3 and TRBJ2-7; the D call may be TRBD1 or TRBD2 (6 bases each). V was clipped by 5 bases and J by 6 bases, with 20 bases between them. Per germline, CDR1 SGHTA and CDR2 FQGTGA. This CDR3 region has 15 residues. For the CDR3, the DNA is TGTGCCAGCAGCCCCAGGGGAGGACAGCCCATCGAGCAGTACTTC. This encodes CASSPRGGQPIEQYF.

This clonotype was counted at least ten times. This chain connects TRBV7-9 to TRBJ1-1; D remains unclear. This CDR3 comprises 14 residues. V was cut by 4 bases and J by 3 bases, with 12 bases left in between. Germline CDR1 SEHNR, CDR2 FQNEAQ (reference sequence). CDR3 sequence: CASSWSGEDTEAFF. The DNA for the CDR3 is TGTGCCAGCAGCTGGTCCGGGGAGGACACTGAAGCTTTCTTT.

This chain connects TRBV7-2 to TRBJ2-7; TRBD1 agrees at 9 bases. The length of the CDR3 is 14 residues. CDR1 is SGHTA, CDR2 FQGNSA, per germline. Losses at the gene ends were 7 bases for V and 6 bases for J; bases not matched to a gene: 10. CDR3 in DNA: TGTGCCAGCACCGACGGTACAGGGGGCCTCGAGCAGTACTTC. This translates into CASTDGTGGLEQYF.

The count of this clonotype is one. The CDR3 protein is CASTWGAASTGELFF. In DNA form, the CDR3 reads TGTGCCAGCACCTGGGGGGCCGCCAGCACCGGGGAGCTGTTTTTT. V and J are TRBV6-1 and TRBJ2-2, with D tentatively TRBD1 or TRBD2 (6 bases each). Per the germline V gene, CDR1 is MNHNS and CDR2 is SASEGT. The CDR3 runs 15 residues. V lost 7 bases to trimming and J lost 4 bases, with 16 bases between them.

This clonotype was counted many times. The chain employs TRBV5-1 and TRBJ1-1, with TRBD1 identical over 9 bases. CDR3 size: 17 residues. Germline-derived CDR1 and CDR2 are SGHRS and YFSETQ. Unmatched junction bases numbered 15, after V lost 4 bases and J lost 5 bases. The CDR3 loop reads CASSPDPQGAVRTEAFF. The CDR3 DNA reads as TGCGCCAGCAGCCCTGATCCACAGGGGGCGGTAAGAACTGAAGCTTTCTTT.